This entry describes one T cell receptor (beta chain). Using immunoSEQ multiplex PCR, the repertoire was profiled, and TCRdb retains in-frame clones only, with some absent. The sample lists some 87,000 clones, 80% to 95% occurring once. The data were taken from a study of blood T cell repertoires in COVID-19. In the study overall: The analysed material was cDNA or gDNA that came from T cells, B-cell-depleted T cells, or PBMCs.

The CDR3 runs to 13 residues. The germline V gene has CDR1 MGHDK and CDR2 SYGVNS. The V end lost 4 bases, the J end lost 4 bases, and 10 bases lay between the germline ends. Sequences were obtained from peripheral blood. This clonotype was obtained from a woman aged 55-69 years with active COVID-19. The gene calls are TRBV25-1 and TRBJ1-1; maybe TRBD1 (5 bases). The CDR3 loop is CASSAPGSTEAFF. CDR3 sequence (DNA): TGTGCCAGCAGTGCCCCAGGGTCCACTGAAGCTTTCTTT.